This T cell receptor beta chain was found in a study of spatial heterogeneity in lung cancer. At the level of the study: More beta-chain than alpha-chain sequences were consistently detected.

The CDR3 runs to 14 residues. Germline V gene lookup returns CDR1 MNHEY and CDR2 SVGAGI. V was shortened by 2 bases and J by 3 bases, with 11 bases between the two germline ends. This clonotype was observed a few times. TCRdb fed the 5' RACE reads into MiXCR, producing one record per CDR3 protein. Found here are more than 10,000 distinct CDR3 sequences, 3.5% to 4% of them singletons; the top ten hold over 35%. As for time point: sample taken at primary tumor resection. This TCR was recovered from a male donor with early-stage non-small cell lung cancer. The starting material was PBMCs, obtained at surgery. The chain uses TRBV6-5 and TRBJ2-7, with D possibly being TRBD1 (6 bases). Here the CDR3 DNA reads TGTGCCAGCAGTTACGGGACAAGGGACTACGAGCAGTACTTC. It is translated as CASSYGTRDYEQYF.